This T cell receptor beta chain is drawn from a study of cytomegalovirus exposure and HLA in healthy donors. Study conclusions and caveats: The study flagged about 160 TCR beta chains as cytomegalovirus-associated.

Healthy people donating bone marrow made up the donors. The PCR made use of 60 Vbeta and 13 Jbeta primers. Clones were read by immunoSEQ multiplex PCR, and TCRdb kept only the in-frame ones, dropping some. The table lists more than 95,000 clones, 70% to 80% of them singletons. To note about this clone: Its target is unknown. The junction does not match germline at one end; this may be a read error.

Sequencing used PBMCs. The clonotype comes from a man aged 35 to 55 in good health and CMV-seronegative.

For the CDR3, the DNA is TGTGCCAGCAGTTTAAATCGGGGAAGAAACCCAGATACGCAGTATTTT. Its translation is CASSLNRGRNPDTQYF. The chain is built from TRBV7-3 and TRBJ2-3; D might be TRBD2 (5 bases). The CDR3 has 16 residues. CDR1 is SGHTA and CDR2 is FQGTGA in the germline V gene. Combining the CDR3 with reference TRBV7-3 and TRBJ2-3 gives the whole variable domain GAGVSQTPSNKVTEKGKYVELRCDPISGHTALYWYRQSLGQGPEFLIYFQGTGAADDSGLPNDRFFAVRPEGSVSTLKIQRTERGDSAVYLCASSLNRGRNPDTQYFGPGTRLTVL.